This is a list of T cell receptor beta chains from one sample in a study of T-cell reconstitution after alpha-beta-depleted transplantation in children. TCRdb redid the calling of the PCR reads with MiXCR, one entry per CDR3 protein. The table lists 300,000 or so distinct CDR3 sequences, over 8% of them singletons. This material consisted of PBMCs from the stem cell graft donor, taken from the stem cell graft. Receptors originate from a human donor who donated a stem cell graft to a child with SCID. CDR3s include the opening cysteine and the closing phenylalanine or tryptophan. A D gene is named only where the DNA matches it firmly. Clone sizes are given selectively: once, few, many, or a class where the clone is expanded.

size: NA; J: TRBJ1-6; V: TRBV15; D: TRBD1; DNA: TGTGCCACCAGCGGACGACAGGGGGCAATTAATTCACCCCTCCACTTT; CDR3: CATSGRQGAINSPLHF
size: few; J: TRBJ2-5; V: TRBV29-1; D: NA; DNA: TGCAGCGTTGTCTACAGCCAAGAGACCCAGTACTTC; CDR3: CSVVYSQETQYF
size: NA; J: TRBJ2-2; V: TRBV12-3/TRBV12-4; D: NA; DNA: TGTGCCAGCAGTTTAAAAATCTCAACAACGCCCGGGGAGCTGTTTTTT; CDR3: CASSLKISTTPGELFF
size: NA; J: TRBJ2-7; V: TRBV7-9; D: NA; DNA: TGTGCCAGCAGCTTATACAGGGTCGGGGACGAGCAGTACTTC; CDR3: CASSLYRVGDEQYF
size: few; J: TRBJ2-2; V: TRBV7-6; D: TRBD2; DNA: TGTGCCAGCAGTTTACCCCCTCCTAGCGGGGGCGGGGAGCTGTTTTTT; CDR3: CASSLPPPSGGGELFF
size: many; J: TRBJ2-1; V: TRBV9; D: NA; DNA: TGTGCCAGCAGCACCGGGACTCCGGGGAATGAGCAGTTCTTC; CDR3: CASSTGTPGNEQFF
size: NA; J: TRBJ1-2; V: TRBV27; D: NA; DNA: TGTGCCAGCAGTTTCCGGGTAAACTATGGCTACACCTTC; CDR3: CASSFRVNYGYTF
size: many; J: TRBJ1-1; V: TRBV12-3/TRBV12-4; D: NA; DNA: TGTGCCAGCAGGACGGGGCCTACTAACACTGAAGCTTTCTTT; CDR3: CASRTGPTNTEAFF
size: few; J: TRBJ1-2; V: TRBV12-3/TRBV12-4; D: TRBD1; DNA: TGTGCCAGCAGTCTGTCGACAGGGAACTATGGCTACACCTTC; CDR3: CASSLSTGNYGYTF
size: many; J: TRBJ1-5; V: TRBV3-1; D: TRBD1; DNA: TGTGCCAGCAGCCTGGGACAGGGCCCTAATCAGCCCCAGCATTTT; CDR3: CASSLGQGPNQPQHF